This TCR beta chain was observed in a study of blood T cells in healthy people across ages. General study points: From one million sequenced T cells, diversity estimates were lower bounds. While age rose, TCR beta diversity per million T cells dropped in a roughly linear way. Fewer expanded clones and more diversity marked long-lived versus aged donors.

A second PCR of 7 to 11 cycles used a sample-barcoded 5' primer and a J-beta primer mix. All cDNA molecules were each tagged by a template-switch adaptor with 12 random nucleotides. TCRdb re-derived calls from the 5' RACE reads in MiXCR, one entry per CDR3 protein. The sample lists hundreds of thousands of distinct CDR3 sequences; about 51% were seen once. The CDR3 runs 16 residues. Trimming shortened V by 3 bases and J by 8 bases, and 20 bases separated the two germline ends. CDR1 LGHDT and CDR2 YNNKEL come from the germline V gene (reference sequence). With regard to this clonotype: Its antigen is unidentified.

The sequenced sample consisted of blood. The TCR was taken from a woman of 80 years or more in good health. The V and J genes are TRBV3-1 and TRBJ2-1; weak D call: TRBD2 (6 bases). The CDR3 reads CASSHPNQEGGDEQFF. The CDR3 DNA follows: TGTGCCAGCAGCCATCCCAACCAGGAGGGTGGTGATGAGCAGTTCTTC.